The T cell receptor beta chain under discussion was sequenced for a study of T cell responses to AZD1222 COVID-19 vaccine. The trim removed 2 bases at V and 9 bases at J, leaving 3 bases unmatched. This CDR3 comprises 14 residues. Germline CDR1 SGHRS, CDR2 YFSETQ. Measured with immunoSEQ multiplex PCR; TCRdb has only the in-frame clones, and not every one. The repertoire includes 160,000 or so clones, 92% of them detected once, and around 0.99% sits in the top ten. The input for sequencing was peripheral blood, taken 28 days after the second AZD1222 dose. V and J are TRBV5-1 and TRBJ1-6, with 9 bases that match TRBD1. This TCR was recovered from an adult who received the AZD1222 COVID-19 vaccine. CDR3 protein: CASSLGQGSSPLHF. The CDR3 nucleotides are TGCGCCAGCAGCTTAGGACAGGGGAGTTCACCCCTCCACTTT.